These 29 T cell receptor beta chains were sequenced from one sample in a study of T cells in localized non-small cell lung cancer. Libraries were prepared by immunoSEQ multiplex PCR; TCRdb keeps only in-frame clonotypes and omits some of them. The sample lists fewer than 35,000 clones; roughly 87% were seen once. The sequenced sample was peripheral blood mononuclear cells, obtained before any cancer treatment. These receptors came from a man aged 35 to 69 with stage III lung adenocarcinoma.

The chain is built from TRBV19 and TRBJ2-2; 8 positions agree with TRBD1. This CDR3 has 15 residues. Germline trimming cut 1 base from V and 7 bases from J; bases unmatched to any gene: 5. Germline CDR1 is LNHDA and CDR2 is SQIVND (reference sequence). The CDR3 loop is CASSIVGQGGGELFF. In DNA, the CDR3 is TGTGCCAGTAGTATAGTAGGACAGGGAGGCGGGGAGCTGTTTTTT. Filled out from reference TRBV19 and TRBJ2-2, the complete variable domain reads DGGITQSPKYLFRKEGQNVTLSCEQNLNHDAMYWYRQDPGQGLRLIYYSQIVNDFQKGDIAEGYSVSREKKESFPLTVTSAQKNPTAFYLCASSIVGQGGGELFFGEGSRLTVL.

The chain combines TRBV7-7 with TRBJ2-3, with 11 bases identical to TRBD2. This CDR3 has 16 residues. J lost 15 bases, V lost 6 bases, and 20 bases had no gene match. The germline V gene encodes CDR1 SSHAT and CDR2 FNYEAQ (reference sequence). The CDR3 DNA sequence: TGTGCCAGCAGTATGGGGTTTGGTGCTAGCGGGGGGCGGATATATTTT. Protein product: CASSMGFGASGGRIYF.

The chain joins TRBV29-1 to TRBJ1-2; the match to TRBD1 covers 7 bases. The CDR3 contains 14 residues. Germline V gene lookup returns CDR1 SQVTM and CDR2 ANQGSEA. J gave up 3 bases and V 3 bases, and 7 bases lay outside the gene matches. CDR3 amino acids: CSVEYRDSYYGYTF. The CDR3 DNA reads as TGCAGCGTTGAGTACCGGGACAGTTACTATGGCTACACCTTC.

The J gene is TRBJ2-7, the V gene TRBV11-3; D gene uncertain. Looked up from germline, CDR1 is SGHNT and CDR2 is YENEEA. The CDR3 is made up of 14 amino acids. Trimming took 1 base from V and 0 from J, leaving 7 bases between them. The DNA of the CDR3 is TGTGCCAGCAGCTTAGGTGTGTTCTCCTACGAGCAGTACTTC. This gives the protein CASSLGVFSYEQYF.

The CDR3 loop is CATKQVEGGEQYF. The CDR3 DNA reads TGTGCCACCAAACAGGTAGAGGGGGGGGAGCAGTACTTC. This rearrangement joins TRBV19 to TRBJ2-7; D possibly corresponds to TRBD2 (7 bases). V was clipped by 10 bases and J by 7 bases, with 20 bases between them. The CDR3 spans 13 residues. Germline values: CDR1 LNHDA, CDR2 SQIVND (reference sequence).

The chain employs TRBV27 and TRBJ1-6; D is unclear. V was shortened by 0 bases and J by 0 bases, with 12 bases between the two germline ends. CDR1 is MNHEY and CDR2 is SMNVEV in the germline V gene (reference sequence). CDR3 length equals 18 residues. The DNA of the CDR3 is TGTGCCAGCAGTTTATCTGTCCCGGGGAGCTCCTATAATTCACCCCTCCACTTT. Translation gives CASSLSVPGSSYNSPLHF.

The rearrangement joins TRBV4-3 to TRBJ1-4, with TRBD1 identical over 9 bases. The CDR3 runs 15 residues. J was trimmed by 4 bases and V by 1 base; bases with no gene match: 1. Germline values: CDR1 LGHNA, CDR2 YSLEER. The CDR3 region has the DNA TGCGCCAGCAGCCAAGGGACAGGGGTTAATGAAAAACTGTTTTTT. It is translated as CASSQGTGVNEKLFF.

The chain employs TRBV6-6 and TRBJ2-2; 10 positions match TRBD1. The V segment lost 5 bases and the J segment 4 bases; nucleotides outside the gene matches: 7. This CDR3 spans 16 amino acids. CDR1 and CDR2 from the germline V gene are MNHNY and SVGAGI (reference sequence). Here the CDR3 reads CASSTTGGRGTGELFF. The DNA of the CDR3 is TGTGCCAGCAGTACGACAGGGGGCCGGGGCACCGGGGAGCTGTTTTTT.

The chain carries TRBV29-1 and TRBJ1-1; D uncertain. This CDR3 region has 13 residues. Looked up from germline, CDR1 is SQVTM and CDR2 is ANQGSEA. V was clipped by 4 bases and J by 2 bases, with 11 bases between them. CDR3 amino acids: CSVGAGENTEAFF. The CDR3 bases are TGCAGCGTTGGAGCAGGCGAAAACACTGAAGCTTTCTTT.

Written as DNA, the CDR3 is TGTGCCAGCAGTACCACCATCCAATCTCTTGGCTACACCTTC. This gives the protein CASSTTIQSLGYTF. V gene TRBV6-5 combines with J gene TRBJ1-2; D ambiguous. Trimming pared 5 bases from V and 7 bases from J, leaving 17 bases between. CDR1 is MNHEY, CDR2 SVGAGI, per germline. The CDR3 totals 14 residues.

A single count supports this clone. This chain links TRBV6-1 with TRBJ1-6, with 10 bases identical to TRBD1. The V gene's germline CDR1 is MNHNS and CDR2 SASEGT. V lost 4 bases to trimming and J lost 8 bases; unmatched junction nucleotides: 2. The CDR3 has 14 residues. CDR3 in DNA: TGTGCCAGCAGTGTCGGGACAGGGGATTCACCCCTCCACTTT. Protein: CASSVGTGDSPLHF.

This rearrangement joins TRBV11-2 to TRBJ2-1; possibly TRBD1 or TRBD2 for D (5 bases each). V was clipped by 5 bases and J by 4 bases, with 15 bases between them. There are 15 residues in the CDR3. The germline CDR1 and CDR2 sequences are SGHAT and FQNNGV. CDR3 DNA sequence: TGTGCCAGCAGCCGACTATGGGGGAAGTACAATGAGCAGTTCTTC. Its translation: CASSRLWGKYNEQFF. The full variable domain, rest sourced from reference TRBV11-2 and TRBJ2-1, is EAGVAQSPRYKIIEKRQSVAFWCNPISGHATLYWYQQILGQGPKLLIQFQNNGVVDDSQLPKDRFSAERLKGVDSTLKIQPAKLEDSAVYLCASSRLWGKYNEQFFGPGTRLTVL.

This clone was seen more than once but under ten times. V gene TRBV27 combines with J gene TRBJ2-1; D may be TRBD2 (7 bases). V lost 4 bases, J lost 5 bases, and 12 bases lay in between. CDR3 size: 14 residues. Germline V gene sequence: CDR1 MNHEY, CDR2 SMNVEV (reference sequence). The CDR3 reads CASSSGGPHNEQFF. CDR3 bases: TGTGCCAGCAGTTCCGGGGGGCCCCACAATGAGCAGTTCTTC.

The chain couples TRBV13 to TRBJ2-2; D call uncertain. The CDR3 length is 16 residues. V was cut by 6 bases and J by 0 bases, with 14 bases left in between. Germline loops: CDR1 PRHDT, CDR2 FYEKMQ (reference sequence). The CDR3 DNA is TGTGCCAGCAGTAGAATTGGGGATCCGAACACCGGGGAGCTGTTTTTT. It specifies CASSRIGDPNTGELFF.

The V and J genes are TRBV5-1 and TRBJ2-3; TRBD2 might be the D (6 bases). The CDR3 loop spans 15 amino acids. Looked up from germline, CDR1 is SGHRS and CDR2 is YFSETQ. The V end lost 5 bases, the J end lost 2 bases, and 15 bases lay between the germline ends. CDR3 DNA: TGCGCCAGCAGGGTCGACGGGGGATCCACAGATACGCAGTATTTT. This encodes CASRVDGGSTDTQYF. Supplemented by reference TRBV5-1 and TRBJ2-3, the full variable domain reads KAGVTQTPRYLIKTRGQQVTLSCSPISGHRSVSWYQQTPGQGLQFLFEYFSETQRNKGNFPGRFSGRQFSNSRSEMNVSTLELGDSALYLCASRVDGGSTDTQYFGPGTRLTVL.

This rearrangement joins TRBV10-3 to TRBJ2-3; D is tentatively TRBD1 or TRBD2 (5 bases each). CDR3 length equals 13 residues. Trimming left V 3 bases short and J 6 bases short, with 10 bases between. Per the germline V gene, CDR1 is ENHRY and CDR2 is SYGVKD. The CDR3 spells CAISDPEGDTQYF. CDR3 in DNA: TGTGCCATCAGTGACCCAGAGGGGGATACGCAGTATTTT.

V usage is TRBV7-8 and J usage is TRBJ2-7; D might be TRBD1 or TRBD2, each matching 5 bases. The germline V gene has CDR1 SGHVS and CDR2 FQNEAQ. Trimming pared 5 bases from V and 0 bases from J, leaving 14 bases between. The CDR3 has 15 residues. The CDR3 DNA reads as TGTGCCAGCAGCCCTACCCGGGACCCCTCCTACGAGCAGTACTTC. Its protein product is CASSPTRDPSYEQYF.

The gene calls are TRBV11-3 and TRBJ2-5; the D gene is possibly TRBD1 (5 bases). Trimming removed 5 bases at V and 2 bases at J, with 12 bases between. This CDR3 is built from 14 residues. Germline lookup yields CDR1 SGHNT and CDR2 YENEEA. The CDR3, as DNA: TGTGCCAGCAGCCACAGGATAGCTCAAGAGACCCAGTACTTC. Residues: CASSHRIAQETQYF.

The chain uses TRBV11-1 and TRBJ2-3; 8 bases align to TRBD1. Germline V gene sequence: CDR1 SGHAT, CDR2 FQDESV (reference sequence). V was clipped by 4 bases and J by 3 bases; unmatched bases: 6. The CDR3 has 15 amino acids. Here the CDR3 DNA reads TGTGCCAGCAGCTCTAGGACAGGGAGTACAGATACGCAGTATTTT. Translated: CASSSRTGSTDTQYF.

The genes are TRBV9 and TRBJ2-3; D not resolved. V shed 4 bases and J shed 2 bases, with 8 bases lying between them. The CDR3 is made up of 13 amino acids. Germline V gives CDR1 SGDLS, CDR2 YYNGEE. The CDR3 region is CASSTQNTDTQYF. CDR3 DNA sequence: TGTGCCAGCAGCACCCAGAACACAGATACGCAGTATTTT.

The chain couples TRBV4-3 to TRBJ2-1; TRBD2 aligns across 8 bases. Germline V gene data show CDR1 as LGHNA and CDR2 as YSLEER. The trim removed 0 bases at V and 6 bases at J, leaving 7 bases unmatched. The CDR3 totals 16 residues. The CDR3 DNA follows: TGCGCCAGCAGCCAAGATGCGGGGGGCCGGGGCAATGAGCAGTTCTTC. Its translation is CASSQDAGGRGNEQFF.

J is TRBJ1-4 and V is TRBV4-2, with D unresolved. Germline CDR1 and CDR2: LGHNA and YNFKEQ. Between the trimmed V and J ends, which lost 3 bases and 0 bases, there was a span of 11 bases. The CDR3 covers 16 residues. CDR3 loop: CASSQVNLATNEKLFF. The CDR3 DNA is TGTGCCAGCAGCCAGGTTAATCTGGCAACTAATGAAAAACTGTTTTTT.

In the case of this clone: The sample has other DNA sequences that encode this CDR3 too. This sequence joins TRBV6-4 and TRBJ2-3; D gene ambiguous. Germline CDR1 is MRHNA and CDR2 is SNTAGT. This CDR3 spans 14 amino acids. Trimming removed 8 bases at V and 1 base at J, with 13 bases between. The CDR3 DNA reads as TGTGCCAGCTCAAGGAATGGGGGCACAGATACGCAGTATTTT. Protein product: CASSRNGGTDTQYF.

V and J are TRBV10-3 and TRBJ1-1; TRBD1 agrees at 7 bases. This CDR3 has 15 amino acids. From germline, CDR1 is ENHRY and CDR2 SYGVKD. V dropped 3 bases and J dropped 5; count of bases not matched to a gene: 9. The DNA for the CDR3 is TGTGCCATCAGTGACCCCCGGACAGGACGAACTGAAGCTTTCTTT. Translated: CAISDPRTGRTEAFF.

This chain joins TRBV28 and TRBJ2-7; 11 bases are shared with TRBD1. J was trimmed by 2 bases and V by 4 bases; bases with no gene match: 7. This CDR3 is built from 16 residues. Germline CDR1 reads MDHEN; CDR2 reads SYDVKM. This chain's CDR3 is CASSSIGQGAPYEQYF. The CDR3 DNA follows: TGTGCCAGCAGTTCAATTGGACAGGGGGCACCCTACGAGCAGTACTTC. The whole variable domain, remainder taken from reference TRBV28 and TRBJ2-7, is DVKVTQSSRYLVKRTGEKVFLECVQDMDHENMFWYRQDPGLGLRLIYFSYDVKMKEKGDIPEGYSVSREKKERFSLILESASTNQTSMYLCASSSIGQGAPYEQYFGPGTRLTVT.

The chain uses TRBV5-1 and TRBJ2-2, with TRBD1 matching over 11 bases. The V gene's germline CDR1 is SGHRS and CDR2 YFSETQ. This CDR3 spans 15 amino acids. V was pared by 6 bases and J by 6 bases, with 7 bases of the junction left unmatched. CDR3: CASNRDRGFSGELFF. DNA for the CDR3: TGCGCCAGCAACCGGGACAGGGGGTTTTCCGGGGAGCTGTTTTTT.

V usage is TRBV18 and J usage is TRBJ1-2, with TRBD1 matching 7 bases. J gave up 0 bases and V 3 bases, and 13 bases lay outside the gene matches. Germline-derived CDR1 and CDR2 are KGHSH and LQKENI. The CDR3 extends over 18 amino acids. CDR3 amino acids: CASSPLPLPGQTNYGYTF. The CDR3 region has the DNA TGTGCCAGCTCACCCCTCCCGCTCCCGGGACAGACTAACTATGGCTACACCTTC.

V and J are TRBV6-6 and TRBJ1-2; TRBD1 might be the D (6 bases). The V and J ends lost 0 bases and 8 bases respectively, with 10 bases between them. CDR1 and CDR2 (germline): MNHNY, SVGAGI (reference sequence). The CDR3 has 13 residues. The CDR3: CASSYSSRGGYTF. The DNA of the CDR3 is TGTGCCAGCAGTTACTCGAGTAGGGGGGGCTACACCTTC.

This clone was counted only a few times. J is TRBJ1-1 and V is TRBV5-1; D remains unclear. The CDR3 spans 17 residues. The V and J ends lost 0 bases and 1 base respectively, with 16 bases between them. Germline V CDR1 and CDR2: SGHRS, YFSETQ. The CDR3 spells CASSLGSSIRSNTEAFF. Written as DNA, the CDR3 is TGCGCCAGCAGCTTGGGGTCCAGTATCCGCTCGAACACTGAAGCTTTCTTT.